Listed here are 22 T cell receptor beta chains from one sample, sequenced in a study of shared clonotypes between healthy human individuals. Only in-frame clones appear in the TCRdb table, and some are missing; sequencing was by immunoSEQ multiplex PCR. The sample contains around 1.4 million clones, less than 99% of which appear only once. Input material: naive CD4+ T cells sorted from blood. Stated subset: CD45RA+ positively selected. All receptors derive from a young man in good health.

The V call is TRBV5-1, the J call TRBJ2-2; 7 positions match TRBD1. Germline trimming cut 1 base from V and 5 bases from J; bases unmatched to any gene: 5. This CDR3 contains 15 residues. The germline CDR1 and CDR2 sequences are SGHRS and YFSETQ. CDR3 sequence: CASSLTGDPTGELFF. The CDR3 region has the DNA TGCGCCAGCAGCTTGACAGGGGATCCTACCGGGGAGCTGTTTTTT.

The chain has TRBV9 and TRBJ2-1; D is possibly TRBD2 (6 bases). The CDR3 consists of 14 residues. V was clipped by 3 bases and J by 5 bases, with 12 bases between them. Germline V CDR1 and CDR2: SGDLS, YYNGEE. Written as DNA, the CDR3 is TGTGCCAGCAGCGCCCTGGCGGGGAACAATGAGCAGTTCTTC. It encodes CASSALAGNNEQFF. Full variable domain (rest looked up from reference TRBV9 and TRBJ2-1): DSGVTQTPKHLITATGQRVTLRCSPRSGDLSVYWYQQSLDQGLQFLIQYYNGEERAKGNILERFSAQQFPDLHSELNLSSLELGDSALYFCASSALAGNNEQFFGPGTRLTVL.

This chain links TRBV10-2 with TRBJ1-1, with D unclear. The length of the CDR3 is 14 residues. Germline CDR1 is WSHSY and CDR2 is SAAADI. Trimming took off 7 bases at V and 4 bases at J, with 16 bases between the two ends. The CDR3 DNA sequence: TGCGCCAGCACTTTAGCGGGCGCGGGCACTGAAGCTTTCTTT. This codes for CASTLAGAGTEAFF.

The V and J genes are TRBV5-1 and TRBJ2-1; 8 bases agree with TRBD2. The CDR3 is 15 residues long. Germline CDR1 and CDR2: SGHRS and YFSETQ. The J segment lost 7 bases and the V segment lost 0 bases, leaving 6 bases of the junction unmatched. DNA of the CDR3: TGCGCCAGCAGCTTGGTTGGTAGCGGGGTAAATGAGCAGTTCTTC. This encodes CASSLVGSGVNEQFF.

A single count supports this clone. The same CDR3 can be traced to other DNA sequences in this sample. The CDR3 loop is CASSPGVADEQYF. The CDR3 DNA reads TGTGCCAGCTCACCAGGGGTGGCTGACGAGCAGTACTTC. The gene calls are TRBV18 and TRBJ2-7; D gene uncertain. Trimming removed 2 bases from V and 5 bases from J, with 10 bases in between. Germline values: CDR1 KGHSH, CDR2 LQKENI. The length of the CDR3 is 13 residues.

The gene calls are TRBV11-3 and TRBJ2-2; possibly TRBD2 for D (5 bases). V shed 6 bases and J shed 0 bases, with 8 bases lying between them. The CDR3 is made up of 14 amino acids. CDR1 SGHNT and CDR2 YENEEA come from the germline V gene. The CDR3 nucleotides are TGTGCCAGCAGTCGAGGGCCGAACACCGGGGAGCTGTTTTTT. This sequence encodes CASSRGPNTGELFF.

J is TRBJ1-2 and V is TRBV7-2; possible D gene TRBD1, 5 bases. The germline V gene has CDR1 SGHTA and CDR2 FQGNSA. V shed 5 bases and J shed 8 bases, with 15 bases lying between them. CDR3 length: 13 amino acids. The CDR3 coding sequence is TGTGCCAGCAGCCTACAGGACTCTATAGGCTACACCTTC. Its protein is CASSLQDSIGYTF.

A single count supports this clone. The chain has TRBV7-2 and TRBJ2-7, with 8 bases lining up with TRBD1. V shed 6 bases, J shed 3 bases, and the junction held 13 bases outside the gene matches. The V gene's germline CDR1 is SGHTA and CDR2 FQGNSA. CDR3 length: 16 residues. The CDR3 protein is CASRKTGTGRFYEQYF. In DNA form, the CDR3 reads TGTGCCAGCAGAAAAACCGGGACAGGTCGTTTCTACGAGCAGTACTTC.

The J gene is TRBJ1-3, the V gene TRBV6-1, with D perhaps TRBD1 (5 bases). Trimming pared 2 bases from V and 3 bases from J, leaving 11 bases between. CDR1 is MNHNS and CDR2 is SASEGT in the germline V gene. The CDR3 consists of 15 residues. The CDR3 bases are TGTGCCAGCAGTGAAACAGGTGCCCATGGAAACACCATATATTTT. Translating it yields CASSETGAHGNTIYF.

The genes are TRBV7-9 and TRBJ2-3, with unresolved D. Germline V gene lookup returns CDR1 SEHNR and CDR2 FQNEAQ (reference sequence). Deletions cut 5 bases from V and 5 bases from J, with 5 bases between. The CDR3 has 11 residues. The CDR3 loop is CASSNQDTQYF. CDR3 DNA: TGTGCCAGCAGCAACCAAGATACGCAGTATTTT.

In regard to this clone: The same CDR3 can be traced to other DNA sequences in this sample. The chain recombines TRBV6-5 with TRBJ1-1; 7 bases fit TRBD1. Per the germline V gene, CDR1 is MNHEY and CDR2 is SVGAGI. The CDR3 length is 12 residues. The V segment lost 5 bases and the J segment 5 bases; nucleotides outside the gene matches: 2. CDR3 DNA: TGTGCCAGCAGTACAGGGGTTACTGAAGCTTTCTTT. Translating gives CASSTGVTEAFF.

V gene TRBV19 combines with J gene TRBJ1-4; D might be TRBD1 (5 bases). Deletions cut 4 bases from V and 8 bases from J, with 17 bases between. This CDR3 contains 15 residues. Germline-derived CDR1 and CDR2 are LNHDA and SQIVND (reference sequence). This CDR3 is CASSTPGPFGEKLFF. Here the CDR3 DNA reads TGTGCCAGTAGTACACCGGGACCCTTTGGGGAAAAACTGTTTTTT. Filled out from reference TRBV19 and TRBJ1-4, the complete variable domain reads DGGITQSPKYLFRKEGQNVTLSCEQNLNHDAMYWYRQDPGQGLRLIYYSQIVNDFQKGDIAEGYSVSREKKESFPLTVTSAQKNPTAFYLCASSTPGPFGEKLFFGSGTQLSVL.

CDR3 bases: TGCGCCAGCAGCTTTGCTCACAGGGTGGGCACCGGGGAGCTGTTTTTT. It encodes CASSFAHRVGTGELFF. The chain links TRBV4-3 to TRBJ2-2; perhaps TRBD1 as D (6 bases). The germline V gene encodes CDR1 LGHNA and CDR2 YSLEER. The CDR3 consists of 16 residues. V lost 5 bases to trimming and J lost 4 bases, with 17 bases between them.

This sequence joins TRBV10-2 and TRBJ2-1, with D perhaps TRBD1 or TRBD2 (5 bases each). Trimming pared 9 bases from V and 2 bases from J, leaving 20 bases between. The CDR3 runs to 16 residues. Germline V gives CDR1 WSHSY, CDR2 SAAADI. The CDR3 DNA reads TGCGCCAGTAACGAGGTCCAGGGAGAGGCCTACAATGAGCAGTTCTTC. Amino acid sequence: CASNEVQGEAYNEQFF.

A single count supports this clone. Other DNA sequences from this sample encode an identical CDR3 as well. The chain combines TRBV5-1 with TRBJ2-7; TRBD2 aligns across 8 bases. Germline V gene lookup returns CDR1 SGHRS and CDR2 YFSETQ. J gave up 2 bases and V 2 bases, and 3 bases lay outside the gene matches. There are 14 residues in the CDR3. CDR3 sequence: CASSLAGAPYEQYF. The CDR3 DNA reads as TGCGCCAGCAGCTTAGCGGGAGCACCCTACGAGCAGTACTTC. Full variable domain (missing parts from reference TRBV5-1 and TRBJ2-7): KAGVTQTPRYLIKTRGQQVTLSCSPISGHRSVSWYQQTPGQGLQFLFEYFSETQRNKGNFPGRFSGRQFSNSRSEMNVSTLELGDSALYLCASSLAGAPYEQYFGPGTRLTVT.

The CDR3 DNA reads TGTGCCAGCAGCACCAAAGCTAGCGGAGGCGGGTACGAGCAGTACTTC. Its translation: CASSTKASGGGYEQYF. This chain links TRBV9 with TRBJ2-7, with TRBD2 matching over 7 bases. Germline loops: CDR1 SGDLS, CDR2 YYNGEE. The CDR3 is 16 residues long. Trimming at V came to 4 bases and at J to 4 bases, leaving 14 bases not matched to a gene. The whole variable domain, remainder taken from reference TRBV9 and TRBJ2-7, is DSGVTQTPKHLITATGQRVTLRCSPRSGDLSVYWYQQSLDQGLQFLIQYYNGEERAKGNILERFSAQQFPDLHSELNLSSLELGDSALYFCASSTKASGGGYEQYFGPGTRLTVT.

This rearrangement joins TRBV6-5 to TRBJ2-5; D could derive from TRBD1 or TRBD2 (5 bases each). This CDR3 region has 15 residues. CDR1 and CDR2 from the germline V gene are MNHEY and SVGAGI. Trimming cost V 5 bases and J 4 bases, with 17 bases left between them. CDR3 in DNA: TGTGCCAGCAGTCCAATGTCGGGGCCGAGAGAGACCCAGTACTTC. Its translation is CASSPMSGPRETQYF.

The chain employs TRBV7-3 and TRBJ1-1; D is possibly TRBD1 (5 bases). The germline V gene has CDR1 SGHTA and CDR2 FQGTGA. The CDR3 consists of 14 residues. Trimming took 5 bases from V and 1 from J, leaving 11 bases between them. The CDR3 DNA reads as TGTGCCAGCAGCCGGGAGGGGCGGAACACTGAAGCTTTCTTT. Its translation is CASSREGRNTEAFF.

The chain combines TRBV5-1 with TRBJ2-2; the match to TRBD1 covers 7 bases. Germline V gene lookup returns CDR1 SGHRS and CDR2 YFSETQ. Trimming removed 4 bases from V and 6 bases from J; junction bases left unmatched: 9. CDR3 length equals 15 residues. CDR3: CASSQDRVGAGELFF. For the CDR3, the DNA is TGCGCCAGCAGCCAAGACAGGGTCGGGGCCGGGGAGCTGTTTTTT.

The gene calls are TRBV19 and TRBJ2-7; 10 bases are shared with TRBD1. This CDR3 has 15 residues. With 2 bases clipped from V and 4 bases from J, the junction kept 5 bases outside the gene matches. CDR1 LNHDA and CDR2 SQIVND come from the germline V gene (reference sequence). CDR3 DNA: TGTGCCAGTAGTATAAGTCTGGGACAGGGGTACGAGCAGTACTTC. It yields the protein CASSISLGQGYEQYF.

This clone was counted a single time. V usage is TRBV10-3 and J usage is TRBJ2-4; either TRBD1 or TRBD2 may fit D (5 bases each). This CDR3 contains 11 residues. The V and J ends lost 9 bases and 9 bases respectively, with 12 bases between them. In germline, CDR1 is ENHRY, CDR2 SYGVKD. Here the CDR3 DNA reads TGTGCCATGGGGCCTCGGGGCATTCAGTACTTC. It codes for CAMGPRGIQYF.

The rearrangement links TRBV19 to TRBJ2-7, with D perhaps given as TRBD1 or TRBD2 (5 bases each). The CDR3 runs to 14 residues. The germline V gene has CDR1 LNHDA and CDR2 SQIVND (reference sequence). Trimming shortened V by 5 bases and J by 3 bases, and 14 bases separated the two germline ends. CDR3 coding DNA: TGTGCCAGTAGTCCAAGTGTGGGGGTCTACGAGCAGTACTTC. Residues: CASSPSVGVYEQYF. The whole variable domain, remainder taken from reference TRBV19 and TRBJ2-7, is DGGITQSPKYLFRKEGQNVTLSCEQNLNHDAMYWYRQDPGQGLRLIYYSQIVNDFQKGDIAEGYSVSREKKESFPLTVTSAQKNPTAFYLCASSPSVGVYEQYFGPGTRLTVT.